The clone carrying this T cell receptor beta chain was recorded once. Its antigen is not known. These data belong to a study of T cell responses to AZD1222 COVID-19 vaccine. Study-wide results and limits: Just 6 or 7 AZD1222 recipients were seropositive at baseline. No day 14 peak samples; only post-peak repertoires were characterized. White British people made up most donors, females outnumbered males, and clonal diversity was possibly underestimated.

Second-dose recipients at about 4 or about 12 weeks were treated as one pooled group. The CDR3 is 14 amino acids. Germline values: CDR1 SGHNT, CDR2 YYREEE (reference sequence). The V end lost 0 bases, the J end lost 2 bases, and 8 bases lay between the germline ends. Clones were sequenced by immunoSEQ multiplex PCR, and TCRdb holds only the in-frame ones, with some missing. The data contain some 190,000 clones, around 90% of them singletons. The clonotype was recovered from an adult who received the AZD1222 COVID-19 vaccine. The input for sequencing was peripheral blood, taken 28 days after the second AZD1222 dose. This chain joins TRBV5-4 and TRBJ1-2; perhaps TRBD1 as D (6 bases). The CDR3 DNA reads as TGTGCCAGCAGCTTGGACAGGGCGAACTATGGCTACACCTTC. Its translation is CASSLDRANYGYTF.